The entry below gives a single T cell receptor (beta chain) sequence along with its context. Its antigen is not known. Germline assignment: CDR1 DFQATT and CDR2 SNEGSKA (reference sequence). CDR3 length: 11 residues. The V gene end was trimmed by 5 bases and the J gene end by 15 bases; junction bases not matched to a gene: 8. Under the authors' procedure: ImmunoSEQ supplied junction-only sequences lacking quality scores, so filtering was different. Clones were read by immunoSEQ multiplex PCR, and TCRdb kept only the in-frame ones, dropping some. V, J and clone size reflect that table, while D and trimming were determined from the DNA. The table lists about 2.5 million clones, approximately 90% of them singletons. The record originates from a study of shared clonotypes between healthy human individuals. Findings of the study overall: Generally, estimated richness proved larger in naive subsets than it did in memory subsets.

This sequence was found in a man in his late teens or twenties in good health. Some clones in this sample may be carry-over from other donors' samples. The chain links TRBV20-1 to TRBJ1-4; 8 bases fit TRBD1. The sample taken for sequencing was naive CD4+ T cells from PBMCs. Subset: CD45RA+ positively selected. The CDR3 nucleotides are TGCAGTGCTCTAGATAGGACAGGGTTGTTTTTT. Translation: CSALDRTGLFF.